This TCR beta chain derives from a study of cytomegalovirus exposure and HLA in healthy donors. Germline loops: CDR1 MNHNY, CDR2 SVGAGI (reference sequence). V was cut by 6 bases and J by 6 bases, with 12 bases left in between. The CDR3 is made up of 13 amino acids. This PCR relied on a set of 60 Vbeta primers and 13 Jbeta primers. Profiled with immunoSEQ multiplex PCR; TCRdb holds only in-frame clones, not every one. Of 140,000 to 150,000 clones in the sample, around four fifths were seen once. Sequencing was carried out using PBMCs. The chain combines TRBV6-6 with TRBJ2-1, with a possible D match to TRBD1 (6 bases). This clonotype was sampled from a woman aged 60 to 75 in good health and CMV-seropositive. The CDR3 DNA follows: TGTGCCAGCAGATATGTGACAGGCAATGAGCAGTTCTTC. Translation: CASRYVTGNEQFF.